This T cell receptor beta chain was identified during a study of OX40 agonist ivuxolimab in advanced cancers. TCRdb's table, derived via immunoSEQ multiplex PCR, lists solely in-frame clones and lacks some. The top ten clones hold around 6.7% of a sample with around 70,000 clones, around 83% of them seen once. There are 15 residues in the CDR3. Trimming took 4 bases from V and 7 from J; bases not matched to a gene: 10. Germline loops: CDR1 SGHRS, CDR2 YFSETQ. V is TRBV5-1 and J is TRBJ1-2; 10 nucleotides agree with TRBD1. The sequence was collected from an adult with an advanced solid tumor such as melanoma, head and neck, liver or kidney cancer. The sequencing here drew on CD4+ or CD8+ T cells sorted from blood, taken in a trial of the OX40 agonist ivuxolimab. The CDR3 coding sequence is TGCGCCAGCAGCCCCGCGACAGGGGGCGCCGGTGGCTACACCTTC. It yields the protein CASSPATGGAGGYTF.